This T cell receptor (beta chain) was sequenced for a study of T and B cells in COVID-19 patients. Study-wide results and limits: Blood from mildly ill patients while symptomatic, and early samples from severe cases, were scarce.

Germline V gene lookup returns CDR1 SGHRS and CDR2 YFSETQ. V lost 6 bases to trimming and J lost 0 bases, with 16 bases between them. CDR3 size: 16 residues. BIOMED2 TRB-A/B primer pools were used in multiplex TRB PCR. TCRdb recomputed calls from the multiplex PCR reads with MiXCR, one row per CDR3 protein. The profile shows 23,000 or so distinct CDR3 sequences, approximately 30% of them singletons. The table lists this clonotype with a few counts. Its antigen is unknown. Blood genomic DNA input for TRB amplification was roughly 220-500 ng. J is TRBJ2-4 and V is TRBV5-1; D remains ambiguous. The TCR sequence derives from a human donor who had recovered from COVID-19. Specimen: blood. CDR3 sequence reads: CASTLNPTAAKNIQYF. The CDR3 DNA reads TGCGCCAGCACCCTAAATCCCACAGCAGCCAAAAACATTCAGTACTTC.